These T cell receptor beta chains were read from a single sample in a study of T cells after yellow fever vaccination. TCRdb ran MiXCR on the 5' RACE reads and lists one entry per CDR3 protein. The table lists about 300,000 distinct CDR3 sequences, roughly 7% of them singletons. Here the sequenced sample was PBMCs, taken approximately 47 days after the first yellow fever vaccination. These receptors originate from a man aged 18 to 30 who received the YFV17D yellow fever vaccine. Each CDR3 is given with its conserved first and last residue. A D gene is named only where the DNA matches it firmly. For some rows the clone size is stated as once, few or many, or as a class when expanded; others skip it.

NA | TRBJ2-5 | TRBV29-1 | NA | CSVPTTSFQETQYF | TGCAGCGTTCCGACGACGTCCTTCCAAGAGACCCAGTACTTC
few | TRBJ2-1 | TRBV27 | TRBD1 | CASSAGTGGFYEQFF | TGTGCCAGCAGTGCCGGGACAGGGGGCTTCTATGAGCAGTTCTTC
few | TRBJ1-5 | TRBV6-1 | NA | CASRSGGSNQPQHF | TGTGCCAGCAGATCGGGCGGTAGCAATCAGCCCCAGCATTTT
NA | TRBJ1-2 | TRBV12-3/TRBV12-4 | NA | CASRTDSYGYTF | TGTGCCAGCAGGACCGACAGCTATGGCTACACCTTC
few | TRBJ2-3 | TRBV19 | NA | CASSPSRTDTQYF | TGTGCCAGTAGTCCCAGCCGCACAGATACGCAGTATTTT
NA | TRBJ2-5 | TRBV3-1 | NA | CASSQDRVKTQYF | TGTGCCAGCAGCCAAGACAGGGTCAAGACCCAGTACTTC
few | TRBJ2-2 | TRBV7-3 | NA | CASTLRGPTNTGELFF | TGTGCCAGCACATTGAGAGGGCCTACGAACACCGGGGAGCTGTTTTTT
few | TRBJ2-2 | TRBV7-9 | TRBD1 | CASSPAGQETGELFF | TGTGCCAGCAGCCCGGCAGGACAGGAGACCGGGGAGCTGTTTTTT
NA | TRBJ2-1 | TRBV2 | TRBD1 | CASSKDRHNEQFF | TGTGCCAGCAGTAAGGACAGGCACAATGAGCAGTTCTTC
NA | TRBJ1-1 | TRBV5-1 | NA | CASSFNRAGASTEAFF | TGCGCCAGCAGCTTCAACCGGGCGGGGGCAAGCACTGAAGCTTTCTTT
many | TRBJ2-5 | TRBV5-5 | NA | CASRLTSWETQYF | TGTGCCAGCAGGTTGACTAGTTGGGAGACCCAGTACTTC
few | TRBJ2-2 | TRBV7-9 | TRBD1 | CASSLRQGDTGELFF | TGTGCCAGCAGCTTAAGACAGGGAGACACCGGGGAGCTGTTTTTT
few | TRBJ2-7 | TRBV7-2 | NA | CASSSVGGGAFEQYF | TGTGCCAGCAGCTCCGTTGGTGGGGGGGCCTTCGAGCAGTACTTC
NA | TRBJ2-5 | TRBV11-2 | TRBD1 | CASSLDPGGIETQYF | TGTGCCAGCAGCTTAGATCCAGGGGGCATAGAGACCCAGTACTTC
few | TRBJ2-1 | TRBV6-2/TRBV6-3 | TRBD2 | CASSSILAGDEQFF | TGTGCCAGCAGTTCGATTCTAGCGGGGGATGAGCAGTTCTTC
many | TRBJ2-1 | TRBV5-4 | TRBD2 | CASSYGLAGDNEQFF | TGTGCCAGCAGCTACGGACTAGCGGGGGATAATGAGCAGTTCTTC
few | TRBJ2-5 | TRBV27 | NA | CASSPFQRAETQYF | TGTGCCAGCAGTCCATTCCAGAGGGCAGAGACCCAGTACTTC
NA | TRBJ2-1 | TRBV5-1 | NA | CASSEHDNEQFF | TGCGCCAGCAGCGAACACGACAATGAGCAGTTCTTC
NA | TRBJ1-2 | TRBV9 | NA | CASSVDLIGSGYTF | TGTGCCAGCAGCGTAGATTTGATCGGGAGTGGCTACACCTTC
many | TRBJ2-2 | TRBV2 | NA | CASSDRGTVPGELFF | TGTGCCAGCAGTGATCGGGGCACGGTTCCCGGGGAGCTGTTTTTT
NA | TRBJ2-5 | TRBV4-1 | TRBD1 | CASSQKGQEETQYF | TGCGCCAGCAGCCAAAAGGGACAGGAGGAGACCCAGTACTTC
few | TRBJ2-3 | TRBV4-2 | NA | CASSQDTGPPPDTQYF | TGTGCCAGCAGCCAAGATACCGGACCCCCCCCAGATACGCAGTATTTT
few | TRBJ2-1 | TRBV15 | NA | CATSRDHLSLSYNEQFF | TGTGCCACCAGCAGAGACCATTTGAGCCTCTCCTACAATGAGCAGTTCTTC
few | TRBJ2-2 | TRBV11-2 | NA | CASSLGQAGVGELFF | TGTGCCAGCAGCCTGGGACAGGCGGGAGTCGGGGAGCTGTTTTTT
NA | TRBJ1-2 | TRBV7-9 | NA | CASSLDALRNYGYTF | TGTGCCAGCAGCTTAGATGCCCTACGGAACTATGGCTACACCTTC
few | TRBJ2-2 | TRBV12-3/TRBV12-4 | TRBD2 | CASKETWGGGNTGELFF | TGTGCCAGCAAGGAGACTTGGGGGGGAGGAAACACCGGGGAGCTGTTTTTT
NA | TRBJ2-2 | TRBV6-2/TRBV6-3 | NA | CASSPQTPANTGELFF | TGTGCCAGCAGTCCCCAGACGCCAGCGAACACCGGGGAGCTGTTTTTT